The 20 T cell receptor beta chains reported below all come from one sample, sequenced in a study of blood T cell repertoires in COVID-19. Sequenced by immunoSEQ multiplex PCR; TCRdb stores in-frame clones only, minus some. The data contain roughly 100,000 clones, 70% to 85% of them singletons. The sample was peripheral blood. These receptors came from a man in his fifties or sixties with active or convalescent COVID-19.

The chain combines TRBV5-1 with TRBJ1-1, with TRBD1 matching 8 bases. The CDR3 loop spans 13 amino acids. The germline gives CDR1 SGHRS, CDR2 YFSETQ. The V and J ends lost 2 bases and 5 bases, in that order; junction bases with no gene match: 2. As DNA, the CDR3 is TGCGCCAGCAGCTTCACAGGGGGGACTGAAGCTTTCTTT. This sequence encodes CASSFTGGTEAFF.

This clone was detected only once. The V and J genes are TRBV3-1 (or the pseudogene TRBV3-2) and TRBJ2-5, with D maybe TRBD2 (5 bases). The CDR3 is 17 amino acids. V lost 3 bases, J lost 3 bases, and 20 bases lay in between. CDR1 and CDR2 from the germline V gene are LGHDT and YNNKEL (reference sequence). Written as DNA, the CDR3 is TGTGCCAGCAGCCATGGGGTCTCCGGGATTGCGAAAGAGACCCAGTACTTC. This encodes CASSHGVSGIAKETQYF.

The chain links TRBV19 to TRBJ2-3, with a weak D call TRBD1 (6 bases). The germline gives CDR1 LNHDA, CDR2 SQIVND (reference sequence). The CDR3 has 14 amino acids. The ends were cut back, 4 bases at V and 6 bases at J, with 14 bases in the middle. CDR3 protein: CASSRTPQGDTQYF. CDR3 nucleotides: TGTGCCAGTAGTAGGACCCCCCAGGGGGATACGCAGTATTTT.

The CDR3 reads CASSAQGLTEAFF. The CDR3 DNA sequence: TGTGCCAGCTCCGCACAGGGGCTGACTGAAGCTTTCTTT. J is TRBJ1-1 and V is TRBV18; 7 nucleotides agree with TRBD1. Germline V gene sequence: CDR1 KGHSH, CDR2 LQKENI. This CDR3 has 13 residues. V shed 6 bases and J 5 bases; nucleotides not matched to a gene: 6.

This chain connects TRBV7-6 to TRBJ2-2; D uncertain. Germline lookup yields CDR1 SGHVS and CDR2 FNYEAQ. Trimming shortened V by 1 base and J by 7 bases, and 13 bases separated the two germline ends. This CDR3 spans 15 amino acids. The CDR3, as DNA: TGTGCCAGCAGCTTAGGGTCTAGTTCAAACGGGGAGCTGTTTTTT. Translation: CASSLGSSSNGELFF.

This clone was counted only a few times. The chain couples TRBV18 to TRBJ1-2, with D possibly matching TRBD1 (5 bases). Trimming took 3 bases from V and 4 from J, leaving 9 bases between them. The CDR3 sequence is 13 residues long. Germline V gene data show CDR1 as KGHSH and CDR2 as LQKENI. CDR3 nucleotides: TGTGCCAGCTCACCCCGACAGTCCTATGGCTACACCTTC. Translated: CASSPRQSYGYTF.

This clone appeared a few times. This chain links TRBV5-1 with TRBJ2-5; no reliable D call. Germline CDR1 SGHRS, CDR2 YFSETQ. V was pared by 0 bases and J by 6 bases, with 3 bases between. The CDR3 has 11 residues. This chain's CDR3 is CASSLAQTQYF. CDR3 nucleotide sequence: TGCGCCAGCAGCTTGGCTCAGACCCAGTACTTC.

This chain connects TRBV7-9 to TRBJ1-4; TRBD1 matches at 9 bases. CDR1 is SEHNR and CDR2 is FQNEAQ in the germline V gene (reference sequence). There are 19 residues in the CDR3. The trim removed 4 bases at V and 2 bases at J, leaving 14 bases unmatched. CDR3 protein: CASSSRTGTGLSTNEKLFF. The CDR3 DNA sequence: TGTGCCAGCAGCTCAAGGACCGGGACAGGGCTGTCCACTAATGAAAAACTGTTTTTT.

This chain connects TRBV4-2 to TRBJ2-6, with TRBD2 matching over 8 bases. From germline, CDR1 is LGHNA and CDR2 YNFKEQ. The J segment lost 3 bases and the V segment lost 2 bases, leaving 15 bases of the junction unmatched. CDR3 length equals 20 residues. Written as DNA, the CDR3 is TGTGCCAGCAGCCAAACGCTGACTAGCGTGTGGATGAGTGGGGCCAACGTCCTGACTTTC. It codes for CASSQTLTSVWMSGANVLTF.

This clone was observed once. The V and J genes are TRBV14 and TRBJ2-3; D remains ambiguous. V was trimmed by 1 base and J by 1 base, leaving 12 bases between them. The CDR3 runs 16 residues. Per germline, CDR1 SGHDN and CDR2 FVKESK. The CDR3 coding sequence is TGTGCCAGCAGCCAAGTGGGTGCGGTTCGCACAGATACGCAGTATTTT. It codes for CASSQVGAVRTDTQYF.

This chain links TRBV27 with TRBJ1-2, with 8 bases identical to TRBD1. Germline CDR1 and CDR2: MNHEY and SMNVEV (reference sequence). The CDR3 is 13 residues long. The V gene end was trimmed by 5 bases and the J gene end by 8 bases; junction bases not matched to a gene: 7. Here the CDR3 reads CASSPAGGQGYTF. The CDR3 DNA sequence: TGTGCCAGCAGTCCCGCAGGGGGCCAGGGCTACACCTTC.

The V and J genes are TRBV7-6 and TRBJ2-1; 8 bases align to TRBD1. CDR3 length: 16 residues. V trimming: 4 bases; J trimming: 6 bases; junction bases outside the gene matches: 11. Germline CDR1 and CDR2: SGHVS and FNYEAQ. The CDR3 nucleotides read TGTGCCAGCAGCTCTCAGGAGACAGGGGAAGGCAATGAGCAGTTCTTC. Protein product: CASSSQETGEGNEQFF.

The V call is TRBV20-1, the J call TRBJ1-2; D gene unclear. The CDR3 has 11 residues. V shed 5 bases and J shed 0 bases, with 4 bases lying between them. Germline values: CDR1 DFQATT, CDR2 SNEGSKA (reference sequence). DNA for the CDR3: TGCAGTGCTTCTCCTAACTATGGCTACACCTTC. Protein sequence: CSASPNYGYTF.

In its sample, this clone was seen a few times. The V gene is TRBV19, the J gene TRBJ2-2; 8 nucleotides match TRBD2. Losses at the gene ends were 2 bases for V and 6 bases for J; bases not matched to a gene: 5. Per germline, CDR1 LNHDA and CDR2 SQIVND (reference sequence). The CDR3 contains 15 residues. The CDR3 DNA sequence: TGTGCCAGTAGTATAAGCGGGAGACCGTCCGGGGAGCTGTTTTTT. Translation: CASSISGRPSGELFF.

The chain carries TRBV21-1 and TRBJ2-5; TRBD1 is taken as the D call from the table, unchecked against the DNA. TRBV21-1 is listed as a pseudogene. The CDR3 covers 17 residues. This CDR3 is CASSKGAQGSRWETQYF. The CDR3 DNA reads TGTGCCAGCAGCAAGGGGGCACAGGGGAGTCGGTGGGAGACCCAGTACTTC.

The J gene is TRBJ2-7, the V gene TRBV11-1, with D unresolved. CDR1 and CDR2 (germline): SGHAT, FQDESV (reference sequence). This CDR3 comprises 13 residues. V was pared by 5 bases and J by 1 base, with 9 bases between. DNA for the CDR3: TGTGCCAGCAGCAAAGCGAGGTCCTACGAGCAGTACTTC. This codes for CASSKARSYEQYF. The full variable domain, its missing parts supplied by reference TRBV11-1 and TRBJ2-7, is EAEVAQSPRYKITEKSQAVAFWCDPISGHATLYWYRQILGQGPELLVQFQDESVVDDSQLPKDRFSAERLKGVDSTLKIQPAELGDSAMYLCASSKARSYEQYFGPGTRLTVT.

The chain is built from TRBV28 and TRBJ1-5; possibly TRBD1 for D (6 bases). In germline, CDR1 is MDHEN, CDR2 SYDVKM. This CDR3 is built from 15 residues. The V end lost 6 bases, the J end lost 10 bases, and 22 bases lay between the germline ends. The DNA for the CDR3 is TGTGCCAGCAGCCCTGGACAGACTTGGGGCAGCCCCCAGCATTTT. Encoded protein: CASSPGQTWGSPQHF.

The chain couples TRBV6-5 to TRBJ1-1, with a possible D match to TRBD1 (5 bases). CDR3 length: 15 residues. V was trimmed by 2 bases and J by 2 bases, leaving 12 bases between them. The germline V gene encodes CDR1 MNHEY and CDR2 SVGAGI. CDR3 in amino acids: CASSYAGGVNTEAFF. The DNA of the CDR3 is TGTGCCAGCAGTTACGCCGGGGGGGTAAACACTGAAGCTTTCTTT.

Only a few counts were recorded for this clone. The chain has TRBV7-6 and TRBJ2-3, with a tentative D call TRBD1 (5 bases). This CDR3 comprises 15 residues. With 2 bases removed from V and 4 bases from J, the gap between germline ends came to 13 bases. The germline V gene encodes CDR1 SGHVS and CDR2 FNYEAQ. Here the CDR3 DNA reads TGTGCCAGCAGCTTATTATTTCAGGGATCAGATACGCAGTATTTT. It is translated as CASSLLFQGSDTQYF.

The rearrangement links TRBV5-1 to TRBJ1-6; a possible D gene is TRBD1 (5 bases). The CDR3 contains 15 residues. Trimming removed 2 bases from V and 7 bases from J, with 13 bases in between. Germline loops: CDR1 SGHRS, CDR2 YFSETQ. The CDR3 protein is CASSLSNRQNSPLHF. The DNA for the CDR3 is TGCGCCAGCAGCTTAAGTAACAGGCAGAATTCACCCCTCCACTTT.